This T cell receptor (beta chain) was sequenced for a study of T cell responses to AZD1222 COVID-19 vaccine. The method was immunoSEQ multiplex PCR; TCRdb's version includes in-frame clones alone and lacks a portion of them. The sample lists 150,000 to 250,000 clones; approximately 91% were seen once. This clone was recorded once. The ends lost 4 bases at V and 7 bases at J; junction bases unmatched: 6. The germline gives CDR1 GTSNPN, CDR2 SVGIG (reference sequence). The CDR3 is 15 residues long. Sequencing used peripheral blood, obtained 28 days after the second AZD1222 dose. This receptor was obtained from an adult who received the AZD1222 COVID-19 vaccine. This chain links TRBV30 with TRBJ1-6; the match to TRBD1 covers 11 bases. Written as DNA, the CDR3 is TGTGCCTGGACGGACCGGGACAGGGGGAATTCACCCCTCCACTTT. It translates to CAWTDRDRGNSPLHF.